Below are 16 T cell receptor beta chains sequenced from a single sample in a study of blood T cells in healthy people across ages. The authors ran a second PCR of roughly 6 to 12 cycles using a sample-barcoded 5' primer and a J-beta primer mix. TCRdb redid the calling of the 5' RACE reads with MiXCR, one entry per CDR3 protein. In the table there are about 900,000 distinct CDR3 sequences, 62% of which are singletons. The material sequenced was blood. These receptors were collected from a man aged 30 to 39 in good health.

The chain recombines TRBV7-9 with TRBJ1-6; D ambiguous. This CDR3 is built from 12 residues. V lost 4 bases and J lost 9, with 7 bases in between. Germline V gives CDR1 SEHNR, CDR2 FQNEAQ (reference sequence). This CDR3 is CASSSMVSPLHF. In DNA, the CDR3 is TGTGCCAGCAGCTCGATGGTTTCACCCCTCCACTTT.

This clonotype was observed a few times. V and J are TRBV7-2 and TRBJ2-5, with 7 bases identical to TRBD2. The tail of the sequence fits TRBJ2-7 better, so the J call may be wrong. Germline-derived CDR1 and CDR2 are SGHTA and FQGNSA. This CDR3 has 14 amino acids. This CDR3 is CASSLPRTSSEQYF. CDR3 coding DNA: TGTGCCAGCAGCTTACCGAGGACTAGTTCCGAGCAGTACTTC.

About this clonotype: A much larger clone is a single base away; this may be a read error. The rearrangement links TRBV5-1 to TRBJ2-4; D is perhaps TRBD1 or TRBD2 (6 bases each). This CDR3 is built from 14 residues. Germline lookup yields CDR1 SGHRS and CDR2 YFSETQ. With 4 bases removed from V and 5 bases from J, the gap between germline ends came to 13 bases. CDR3 amino acids: CASSRGPWENIQYF. As DNA, the CDR3 is TGCGCCAGCAGCCGGGGGCCGTGGGAAAACATTCAGTACTTC.

The table lists this clonotype with a count of one. This sequence joins TRBV28 and TRBJ2-3; no clear D gene. CDR3 length equals 16 residues. The germline V gene has CDR1 MDHEN and CDR2 SYDVKM. With 4 bases removed from V and 2 bases from J, the gap between germline ends came to 16 bases. CDR3 nucleotides: TGTGCCAGCAGTTACACTCCGGAAACGACCACAGATACGCAGTATTTT. Its protein product is CASSYTPETTTDTQYF. Looking up the rest from reference TRBV28 and TRBJ2-3 gives the full variable domain: DVKVTQSSRYLVKRTGEKVFLECVQDMDHENMFWYRQDPGLGLRLIYFSYDVKMKEKGDIPEGYSVSREKKERFSLILESASTNQTSMYLCASSYTPETTTDTQYFGPGTRLTVL.

This rearrangement joins TRBV7-2 to TRBJ2-4, with TRBD1 identical over 7 bases. Germline CDR1 and CDR2: SGHTA and FQGNSA. The CDR3 is made up of 14 amino acids. With 7 bases clipped from V and 3 bases from J, the junction kept 6 bases outside the gene matches. The CDR3 DNA reads as TGTGCCAGCACACAGGGGAGTAACAAAAACATTCAGTACTTC. Translated: CASTQGSNKNIQYF.

The chain joins TRBV4-2 to TRBJ2-1; D call uncertain. Per the germline V gene, CDR1 is LGHNA and CDR2 is YNFKEQ. This CDR3 is 12 amino acids long. Trimming took off 3 bases at V and 12 bases at J, with 12 bases between the two ends. CDR3 protein: CASSQGLARQFF. CDR3 coding DNA: TGTGCCAGCAGCCAGGGGTTGGCTAGGCAGTTCTTC.

In this sample, this clonotype turned up a few times. The chain joins TRBV7-8 to TRBJ2-7, with D perhaps matching TRBD2 (6 bases). CDR1 and CDR2 (germline): SGHVS, FQNEAQ. Trimming took 5 bases from V and 7 from J, leaving 15 bases between them. The CDR3 contains 13 residues. The CDR3: CASSPGTGWEQYF. CDR3 sequence (DNA): TGTGCCAGCAGCCCTGGGACTGGATGGGAGCAGTACTTC.

The chain combines TRBV29-1 with TRBJ2-7; TRBD1 matches 8 bases. CDR1 and CDR2 (germline): SQVTM, ANQGSEA. The V segment lost 4 bases and the J segment 7 bases; nucleotides outside the gene matches: 9. The CDR3 length is 13 residues. The CDR3 sequence is CSVAAGGLEEQYF. The CDR3 DNA sequence: TGCAGCGTTGCGGCAGGGGGCCTGGAGGAGCAGTACTTC.

In this sample, this clonotype turned up once. J is TRBJ1-2 and V is TRBV4-2, with a weak D call TRBD1 (6 bases). Deletions cut 0 bases from V and 4 bases from J, with 15 bases between. Per germline, CDR1 LGHNA and CDR2 YNFKEQ. This CDR3 is built from 16 residues. This chain's CDR3 is CASSQDTGASGYGYTF. The DNA for the CDR3 is TGTGCCAGCAGCCAAGATACGGGGGCTTCAGGCTATGGCTACACCTTC.

In this sample, this clonotype turned up a few times. The chain combines TRBV6-1 with TRBJ2-5; D might be TRBD2 (6 bases). CDR3 length: 12 amino acids. Germline assignment: CDR1 MNHNS and CDR2 SASEGT. Trimming pared 5 bases from V and 7 bases from J, leaving 11 bases between. For the CDR3, the DNA is TGTGCCAGCAGTCCGCTGGGGGGGACCCAGTACTTC. This translates into CASSPLGGTQYF.

This clonotype showed up just a few times. One end of the junction fails to match germline, which may point to a read error. The rearrangement links TRBV9 to TRBJ1-5; D is possibly TRBD1 (5 bases). The germline gives CDR1 SGDLS, CDR2 YYNGEE. The CDR3 is made up of 13 amino acids. The CDR3 region has the DNA TGTGCTAGCAGCGTCAGGGAGGATCAGCCCCAGCATTTT. This translates into CASSVREDQPQHF. The full variable domain, its missing parts supplied by reference TRBV9 and TRBJ1-5, is DSGVTQTPKHLITATGQRVTLRCSPRSGDLSVYWYQQSLDQGLQFLIQYYNGEERAKGNILERFSAQQFPDLHSELNLSSLELGDSALYFCASSVREDQPQHFGDGTRLSIL.

The chain employs TRBV5-1 and TRBJ1-1; TRBD1 is a possible D gene (6 bases). CDR1 SGHRS and CDR2 YFSETQ come from the germline V gene. This CDR3 region has 15 residues. Trimming removed 3 bases from V and 4 bases from J, with 16 bases in between. The CDR3 DNA is TGCGCCAGCAGCTCGATCCAGGGGACTAGCACTGAAGCTTTCTTT. Encoded protein: CASSSIQGTSTEAFF. The whole variable domain, filled in from reference TRBV5-1 and TRBJ1-1, reads KAGVTQTPRYLIKTRGQQVTLSCSPISGHRSVSWYQQTPGQGLQFLFEYFSETQRNKGNFPGRFSGRQFSNSRSEMNVSTLELGDSALYLCASSSIQGTSTEAFFGQGTRLTVV.

The V gene is TRBV7-3, the J gene TRBJ2-7, with a possible D match to TRBD1 (6 bases). Germline values: CDR1 SGHTA, CDR2 FQGTGA. V gave up 5 bases and J gave up 3 bases, with 17 bases separating them. CDR3 size: 15 residues. The CDR3 region has the DNA TGTGCCAGCAGCCCCAGCTCCGGGACAATCTACGAGCAGTACTTC. Protein: CASSPSSGTIYEQYF.

The rearrangement uses TRBV7-2 and TRBJ2-3; 8 nucleotides line up with TRBD2. The CDR3 covers 15 residues. V was pared by 3 bases and J by 3 bases, with 5 bases of the junction left unmatched. Germline V gene data show CDR1 as SGHTA and CDR2 as FQGNSA. The CDR3 DNA reads TGTGCCAGCAGCTTCATCGGGACTAGGACAGATACGCAGTATTTT. This gives the protein CASSFIGTRTDTQYF.

The rearrangement uses TRBV12-3 or TRBV12-4 and TRBJ1-1; TRBD1 matches 10 bases. This CDR3 region has 15 residues. J gave up 4 bases and V 6 bases, and 8 bases lay outside the gene matches. CDR3 amino acids: CASRMTGGKGTEAFF. The CDR3 nucleotides read TGTGCCAGCAGGATGACAGGGGGCAAGGGCACTGAAGCTTTCTTT.

The CDR3 protein is CASSPGTGVSSGANVLTF. DNA for the CDR3: TGTGCCAGCAGCCCCGGGACAGGGGTTAGCTCTGGGGCCAACGTCCTGACTTTC. V is TRBV7-9 and J is TRBJ2-6; 10 bases align to TRBD1. The CDR3 covers 18 residues. V lost 5 bases, J lost 0 bases, and 7 bases stayed unmatched. From germline, CDR1 is SEHNR and CDR2 FQNEAQ (reference sequence). Full variable domain (remainder filled in from reference TRBV7-9 and TRBJ2-6): DTGVSQNPRHKITKRGQNVTFRCDPISEHNRLYWYRQTLGQGPEFLTYFQNEAQLEKSRLLSDRFSAERPKGSFSTLEIQRTEQGDSAMYLCASSPGTGVSSGANVLTFGAGSRLTVL.